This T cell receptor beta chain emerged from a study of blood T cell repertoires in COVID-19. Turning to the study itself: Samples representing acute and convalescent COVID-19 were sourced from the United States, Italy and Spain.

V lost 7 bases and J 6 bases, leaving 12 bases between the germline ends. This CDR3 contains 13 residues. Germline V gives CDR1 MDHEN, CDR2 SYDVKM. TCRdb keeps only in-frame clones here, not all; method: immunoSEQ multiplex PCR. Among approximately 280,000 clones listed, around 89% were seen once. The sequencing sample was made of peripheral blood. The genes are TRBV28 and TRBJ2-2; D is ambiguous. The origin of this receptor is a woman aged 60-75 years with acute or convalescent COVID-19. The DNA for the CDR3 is TGTGCCAGCATGGTAGCCGGAGCCGGGGAGCTGTTTTTT. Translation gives CASMVAGAGELFF.